This is a list of T cell receptor beta chains from one sample in a study of identifying expanded T cells in peripheral blood. Measured with immunoSEQ multiplex PCR; TCRdb has only the in-frame clones, and not every one. The sample carries about 100,000 clones, approximately 89% recorded once. The specimen was blood. The receptors were sampled from a person aged 18-69 years in good health. Each CDR3 is given with its conserved first and last residue. The D gene is left open where the match is weak. Expanded clones are given a class, and other clones once, few, many or no size at all.

v_gene	d_gene	j_gene	abundance	CDR3nt	CDR3aa
TRBV30	TRBD2	TRBJ2-1	NA	TGTGCCTGGAACCGGGGCGGGAGACTGTTCTTC	CAWNRGGRLFF
TRBV19	TRBD1	TRBJ2-7	NA	TGTGCCAGTAGTGGACAGGGGCATTACGAGCAGTACTTC	CASSGQGHYEQYF
TRBV19	TRBD1	TRBJ2-1	NA	TGTGCCAGTAGTAGGGGCGGTACAGGGGATGGTGAGCAGTTCTTC	CASSRGGTGDGEQFF
TRBV7-8	NA	TRBJ1-1	NA	TGTGCCAGCAGCCTTGGGGGAGGGGCTAAGGAAGCTTTCTTT	CASSLGGGAKEAFF
TRBV6-5	NA	TRBJ1-6	NA	TGTGCCAGCAGTTCCCCGCCGGACGGTTCAAATTCACCCCTCCACTTT	CASSSPPDGSNSPLHF
TRBV5-1	NA	TRBJ2-5	NA	TGCGCCAGCAGCCTCCAGGGGCTAGAGACCCAGTACTTC	CASSLQGLETQYF
TRBV15	NA	TRBJ1-1	NA	TGTGCCACCAGCAGAGGTCAGAACACTGAAGCTTTCTTT	CATSRGQNTEAFF
TRBV12-5	NA	TRBJ1-1	NA	TGTGCTAGTGGTTTGGTTGGTTGGGAAGCTTTCTTT	CASGLVGWEAFF
TRBV10-3	NA	TRBJ1-2	NA	TGTGCCACCCACCGGGGGGGCGGAGATGGCTACACCTTC	CATHRGGGDGYTF
TRBV7-9	NA	TRBJ2-7	once	TGTGCCAGCAGTCCAGTAGTTGGCAGGGAAGAGTACGAGCAGTACTTC	CASSPVVGREEYEQYF
TRBV15	NA	TRBJ1-1	NA	TGTGCCACCAGCAGTGCTGGGAAATTCGGGGGGCGACCGAACACTGAAGCTTTCTTT	CATSSAGKFGGRPNTEAFF
TRBV7-8	TRBD1	TRBJ1-1	NA	TGTGCCAGCAGCTTAGAGACAGGGACAAAGGCTGAAGCTTTCTTT	CASSLETGTKAEAFF
TRBV21-1	NA	TRBJ2-3	once	TGTGCCAGCAGCAAAGAAAATAGCGGGGGGGGAAGCACAGATACGCAGTATTTT	CASSKENSGGGSTDTQYF
TRBV4-1	TRBD2	TRBJ2-2	NA	TGCGCCAGCAGCATAGGTGGGGGGACTACCCCCGGGGAGCTGTTTTTT	CASSIGGGTTPGELFF
TRBV6-1	TRBD2	TRBJ2-3	NA	TGTGCCAGCAGTGAAGCTGCTAGCGGGGGGGCGTATACGCAGTATTTT	CASSEAASGGAYTQYF
TRBV29-1	NA	TRBJ2-6	few	TGCAGCGTTGAAGATCCAGGAGTAGTGGACGTCCTGACTTTC	CSVEDPGVVDVLTF
TRBV19	NA	TRBJ1-2	NA	TGTGCCAGTAGTATAGGAGGAGGGCTGCTCTATGGCTACACCTTC	CASSIGGGLLYGYTF
TRBV10-3	NA	TRBJ2-3	NA	TGTGCCATCGGGGGGGCGGGGGCAGATACGCAGTATTTT	CAIGGAGADTQYF
TRBV19	TRBD2	TRBJ2-2	NA	TGTGCCAGTAGAACAAGCGGGAGGACCGGGGAGCTGTTTTTT	CASRTSGRTGELFF
TRBV9	TRBD1	TRBJ2-7	NA	TGTGCCAGCAACCGACCTAAACCTGGGACAGATTTTACCTACGAGCAGTACTTC	CASNRPKPGTDFTYEQYF
TRBV2	NA	TRBJ2-4	NA	TGTGCCAGCAGTGAAGTTGTAGCCAAAAACATTCAGTACTTC	CASSEVVAKNIQYF
TRBV5-5	TRBD2	TRBJ2-3	NA	TGTGCCAGCAGCCTTAGGTCTAGCGGGGCACAAAGCACAGATACGCAGTATTTT	CASSLRSSGAQSTDTQYF
TRBV4-3	NA	TRBJ2-1	NA	TGCGCCAGCAGCCAAGTCCCGGCGCAGGGTTACAATGAGCAGTTCTTC	CASSQVPAQGYNEQFF
TRBV7-2	NA	TRBJ1-3	NA	TGTGCCAGCAGCGCCGGCCAGTACTCTGGAAACACCATATATTTT	CASSAGQYSGNTIYF
TRBV11-3	NA	TRBJ2-2	NA	TGTGCCAGCAGCTTAGGTGGGAGAGATGGCGGGGAGCTGTTTTTT	CASSLGGRDGGELFF
TRBV15	TRBD1	TRBJ2-7	NA	TGTGCCACCAGCAGTCCGGGACAGGGAAATATACACGAGCAGTACTTC	CATSSPGQGNIHEQYF
TRBV18	NA	TRBJ2-1	NA	TGTGCCAGCTCACCACCGTCACAATCCAGAAATGAGCAGTTCTTC	CASSPPSQSRNEQFF
TRBV15	NA	TRBJ2-5	once	TGTGCCACCAGCAGAGCGGGGGGCAGAGAGACCCAGTACTTC	CATSRAGGRETQYF
TRBV7-3	NA	TRBJ1-1	NA	TGTGCCAGCAGCTTAAACCGGAACACTGAAGCTTTCTTT	CASSLNRNTEAFF
TRBV5-4	TRBD2	TRBJ2-3	NA	TGTGCCAGCAGCGAGGCCGGGACTAGCTTCTCAGATACGCAGTATTTT	CASSEAGTSFSDTQYF
TRBV4-2	TRBD2	TRBJ2-6	NA	TGTGCCAGCAGCCAAAGAGTAGCGGGAGAGGTTGGGGCCAACGTCCTGACTTTC	CASSQRVAGEVGANVLTF
TRBV19	NA	TRBJ2-2	NA	TGTGCCAGTAGTATAGCCCCGTGGGAGCTGAACACCGGGGAGCTGTTTTTT	CASSIAPWELNTGELFF
TRBV5-6	TRBD1	TRBJ1-2	NA	TGTGCCAGCAGTTACGGGACAGGAGGCCTCTATGGCTACACCTTC	CASSYGTGGLYGYTF
TRBV5-6	NA	TRBJ1-2	NA	TGTGCCAGCAGCGATCGGACAGTTGGCTACACCTTC	CASSDRTVGYTF
TRBV5-1	TRBD1	TRBJ2-5	NA	TGCGCCAGCACAAGCCAGGGGGCTAATGGGGCCCAGTACTTC	CASTSQGANGAQYF
TRBV2	NA	TRBJ2-7	NA	TGTGCCAGCAGTACTGGACTCAGCTCCTACGAGCAGTACTTC	CASSTGLSSYEQYF